This paragraph covers one T cell receptor (beta chain) sequence. As yet, its antigen is unknown. Germline CDR1 reads SGHAT; CDR2 reads FQNNGV. This CDR3 is built from 15 residues. Trimming removed 0 bases from V and 0 bases from J, with 8 bases in between. This entry belongs to a study of T-cell memory formation after mild COVID-19. Study-level points and caveats: Mainly CM and EM harbored the contracting CD4+ clones; mainly EMRA harbored the CD8+ ones.

From the 5' RACE reads, TCRdb called clonotypes with MiXCR, one entry per CDR3 protein. The sample includes about 560,000 distinct CDR3 sequences, about 20% of them seen just once. This TCR derives from an adult woman who had mild COVID-19 (a few samples of this study predate the infection). Cell type and time point are not known. Sequences were obtained from PBMCs or a T cell subset sorted from them (not recorded which). This chain uses TRBV11-2 with TRBJ1-1; unclear D gene. CDR3 sequence (DNA): TGTGCCAGCAGCTTAGATGGTATCGTGAACACTGAAGCTTTCTTT. Its protein is CASSLDGIVNTEAFF. Full variable domain (remainder filled in from reference TRBV11-2 and TRBJ1-1): EAGVAQSPRYKIIEKRQSVAFWCNPISGHATLYWYQQILGQGPKLLIQFQNNGVVDDSQLPKDRFSAERLKGVDSTLKIQPAKLEDSAVYLCASSLDGIVNTEAFFGQGTRLTVV.